A selection of T cell receptor beta chains follows, all from one sample in a study of somatic mutations in cytotoxic T cells in rheumatoid arthritis. Data came from immunoSEQ multiplex PCR; TCRdb stores just in-frame clones and leaves some out. Here the sample spans some 18,000 clones, 65% to 80% being singletons. Material for sequencing was CD8+ T cells sorted from blood. All receptors come from an adult with rheumatoid arthritis. The CDR3 runs from the conserved cysteine through the conserved F or W. Fields, in order: clone size, J gene, V gene, D gene, CDR3 DNA, CDR3 protein. D genes are given only for firm matches. Part of the rows lack a size; the others show once, few, many or a class for expanded clones.

- TRBJ2-5 TRBV19 - TGTGCCAGTAGTATAGCGCTGGGGAGATGGGACTTCCAAGAGACCCAGTACTTC CASSIALGRWDFQETQYF
- TRBJ2-5 TRBV9 - TGTGCCAGCAGCGTAAAGGAGGAGACCCAGTACTTC CASSVKEETQYF
once TRBJ2-5 TRBV4-1 TRBD2 TGCGCCAGCAGCCAAGATCGACTAGCGGGGACCCAAGAGACCCAGTACTTC CASSQDRLAGTQETQYF
- TRBJ2-1 TRBV15 TRBD2 TGTGCCACCAGCCAGCATATAGCGGGAGGGCCCGTTCATGAGCAGTTCTTC CATSQHIAGGPVHEQFF
- TRBJ2-3 TRBV2 TRBD2 TGTGCCAGCAGTGGTGAGGCTAGCGGGGGTACAGATACGCAGTATTTT CASSGEASGGTDTQYF
- TRBJ2-1 TRBV5-1 TRBD2 TGCGCCAGCAGGACAAGCGGGAACGAATACAATGAGCAGTTCTTC CASRTSGNEYNEQFF
- TRBJ2-4 TRBV7-2 - TGTGCCAGCAGCTTAGGGGAACCATTTCTAGCCAAAAACATTCAGTACTTC CASSLGEPFLAKNIQYF
- TRBJ2-1 TRBV9 - TGTGCCAGCAGCCCAAGCCCCGGGTCCGAGCAGTTCTTC CASSPSPGSEQFF
- TRBJ2-2 TRBV7-2 - TGTGCCAGCAGCTTAGAGGCGCAGACCGGGGAGCTGTTTTTT CASSLEAQTGELFF
- TRBJ2-3 TRBV4-2 TRBD2 TGTGCCAGCAGCCAAGCCCCGGGACTAGCGGGTTTATCGGGCACAGATACGCAGTATTTT CASSQAPGLAGLSGTDTQYF
- TRBJ1-1 TRBV14 - TGTGCCAGCAGCCAAGAGGACACCAAGGGAGCTTTCTTT CASSQEDTKGAFF
- TRBJ2-5 TRBV27 TRBD2 TGTGCCAGCAGTTTACAGCGGGGGGCAGAGACCCAGTACTTC CASSLQRGAETQYF
- TRBJ2-1 TRBV27 - TGTGCCAGCAGTCCTAGGCTAGGACGCGACAATGAGCAGTTCTTC CASSPRLGRDNEQFF
- TRBJ2-7 TRBV27 - TGTGCCAGCAGTTTATCGGTGCTGTTCTCCTACGAGCAGTACTTC CASSLSVLFSYEQYF
- TRBJ2-7 TRBV7-9 TRBD1 TGTGCCAGCAGCCCACAAGACAGGGTCTACGAGCAGTACTTC CASSPQDRVYEQYF
once TRBJ2-5 TRBV4-1 - TGCGCCAGCAGCCAAAGAAGGTCTGAGACCCAGTACTTC CASSQRRSETQYF
- TRBJ2-5 TRBV16 - TGTGCCAGCAGCCAATTCGGTACTCAAGAGACCCAGTACTTC CASSQFGTQETQYF
- TRBJ2-5 TRBV6-1 TRBD2 TGTGCCAGCAGTAAAGACGGGCTAGCGGCTCAAGAGACCCAGTACTTC CASSKDGLAAQETQYF
few TRBJ2-1 TRBV19 - TGTGCCAGCAGCCTGGGCAATGAGCAGTTCTTC CASSLGNEQFF
- TRBJ1-5 TRBV27 - TGTGCCAGCAGTTTATCCGGGATTTATAGCAATCAGCCCCAGCATTTT CASSLSGIYSNQPQHF
- TRBJ1-6 TRBV7-9 - TGTGCCAGCAGCCCGACAGGCGTTAATTCACCCCTCCACTTT CASSPTGVNSPLHF
- TRBJ2-1 TRBV6-1 TRBD1 TGTGCCAGCACCCGCCTGGGGACAGGTGTAAATGAGCAGTTCTTC CASTRLGTGVNEQFF
- TRBJ2-3 TRBV11-3 TRBD1 TGTGCCAGCAGCCGTACAGGGGGTTACACAGATACGCAGTATTTT CASSRTGGYTDTQYF
- TRBJ2-1 TRBV27 - TGTGCCAGCAGTTTAAGGCCCGACGGATGGGAGCAGTTCTTC CASSLRPDGWEQFF
- TRBJ2-2 TRBV4-1 - TGCGCCAGCAGGGGAGAATCCGGGGAGCTGTTTTTT CASRGESGELFF
- TRBJ1-5 TRBV6-4 - TGTGCCAGCAGTGAAGGTATTGCATCGTCGCCCCAGCATTTT CASSEGIASSPQHF
once TRBJ2-2 TRBV7-2 - TGTGCCAGCAGCATAACAGACTTTGCCCGCGGGGAGCTGTTTTTT CASSITDFARGELFF
- TRBJ2-7 TRBV2 TRBD2 TGTGCCAGCAGTGACCAGCGGGAAAACCCGTACTTC CASSDQRENPYF
- TRBJ2-3 TRBV6-4 TRBD2 TGTGCCAGCAGTCCGACTAGCGGGAGCACAGATACGCAGTATTTT CASSPTSGSTDTQYF
- TRBJ2-7 TRBV15 - TGTGCCACCAGCAGAGACCCGATCTACGAGCAGTACTTC CATSRDPIYEQYF
few TRBJ1-2 TRBV19 - TGTGCCAGTAGTTGGGGGGGAGCCTATGGCTACACCTTC CASSWGGAYGYTF
- TRBJ2-1 TRBV30 TRBD2 TGTGCCTGGAGTGTTACTAGCGGGATGGATGAGCAGTTCTTC CAWSVTSGMDEQFF
- TRBJ1-1 TRBV4-1 TRBD1 TGCGCCAGCAGCCAAGGGACAGGGGTCACTGAAGCTTTCTTT CASSQGTGVTEAFF
few TRBJ1-4 TRBV5-1 - TGCGCCAGCAGCTTACGAGAAAAACTGTTTTTT CASSLREKLFF
- TRBJ1-5 TRBV27 - TGTGCCAGCAGTTCACTTTTAGGGGGGCCCCAGCATTTT CASSSLLGGPQHF
- TRBJ2-1 TRBV27 TRBD2 TGTGCCAGCAGTTTTGGGACTAGCGGGGGGGTTAAGCAGTTCTTC CASSFGTSGGVKQFF
few TRBJ1-5 TRBV7-9 TRBD1 TGTGCCAGCAGCTTGACAGGGTATCAGCCCCAGCATTTT CASSLTGYQPQHF
few TRBJ2-2 TRBV6-5 TRBD2 TGTGCCAGCAGTTACAACCTAGCGGGAGGGGCCGGGGAGCTGTTTTTT CASSYNLAGGAGELFF